The subject of this entry is one T cell receptor (beta chain). Authors' analysis steps: Using reference gene primer amplification, nucleated cell counts were estimated. TCRdb keeps only in-frame clones here, not all; method: immunoSEQ multiplex PCR. Clonal size and the V and J genes are those of that table, whereas D and trimming came from the DNA. The profile shows roughly 300,000 clones, more than 85% of them singletons. These data originate in a study of blood T cell repertoires in COVID-19. Study-wide context: Acute-phase and convalescent COVID-19 samples originated in the United States, Italy and Spain.

Seattle patient enrollment occurred during active infection, with longitudinal follow-up thereafter. Per germline, CDR1 SGHTS and CDR2 YDEGEE. V was shortened by 6 bases and J by 2 bases, with 15 bases between the two germline ends. CDR3 size: 14 residues. Material: peripheral blood. The chain employs TRBV5-8 and TRBJ2-7, with TRBD2 as a possible D gene (5 bases). The TCR was taken from a woman aged 30 to 39 with COVID-19, enrolled during active disease. CDR3: CASIGLSTTYEQYF. DNA for the CDR3: TGTGCCAGCATCGGACTCTCGACAACCTACGAGCAGTACTTC.